This T cell receptor (beta chain) is from a study of T-cell reconstitution after alpha-beta-depleted transplantation in children. Unique molecular identifiers were incorporated when the TCRbeta library was constructed. TCRdb used MiXCR to reprocess the PCR reads, holding one entry per CDR3 protein. The data contain around 100,000 distinct CDR3 sequences, about 9.3% of them seen just once; the ten biggest clones take up 30% to 35%. Details on this clonotype: Its antigen is currently unknown.

Findings and caveats of the study: Alpha-beta T cells about two months after transplant reportedly derived from several hundred expanded graft clones. It was newly produced T cells that mostly accounted for T-cell counts and diversity one year after transplant. The high TCRbeta diversity at day 60 in some patients came from surviving recipient T cells and thymic progenitors.

Sample: PBMCs, taken before TCRalphabeta/CD19-depleted stem cell transplant. This clonotype was obtained from a boy aged 2 to 9 with acute lymphoblastic leukemia, due to receive a stem cell transplant.

The CDR3: CASSSRTGGLTDTQYF. CDR3 DNA: TGCGCCAGCAGCAGCCGGACAGGGGGTTTGACAGATACGCAGTATTTT. V usage is TRBV5-1 and J usage is TRBJ2-3; 10 bases align to TRBD1. Germline lookup yields CDR1 SGHRS and CDR2 YFSETQ. The CDR3 consists of 16 residues. V shed 4 bases, J shed 3 bases, and the junction held 8 bases outside the gene matches. The variable domain in full, with the rest retrieved from reference TRBV5-1 and TRBJ2-3, is KAGVTQTPRYLIKTRGQQVTLSCSPISGHRSVSWYQQTPGQGLQFLFEYFSETQRNKGNFPGRFSGRQFSNSRSEMNVSTLELGDSALYLCASSSRTGGLTDTQYFGPGTRLTVL.